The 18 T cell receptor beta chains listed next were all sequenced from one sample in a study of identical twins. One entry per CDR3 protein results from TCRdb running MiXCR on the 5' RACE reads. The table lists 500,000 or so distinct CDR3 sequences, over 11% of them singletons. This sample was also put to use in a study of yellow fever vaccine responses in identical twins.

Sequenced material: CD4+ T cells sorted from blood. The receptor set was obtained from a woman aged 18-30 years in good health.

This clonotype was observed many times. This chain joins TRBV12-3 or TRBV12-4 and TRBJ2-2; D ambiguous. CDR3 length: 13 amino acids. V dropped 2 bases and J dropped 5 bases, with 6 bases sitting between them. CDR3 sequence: CASSLLETGELFF. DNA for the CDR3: TGTGCCAGCAGTTTACTAGAGACCGGGGAGCTGTTTTTT.

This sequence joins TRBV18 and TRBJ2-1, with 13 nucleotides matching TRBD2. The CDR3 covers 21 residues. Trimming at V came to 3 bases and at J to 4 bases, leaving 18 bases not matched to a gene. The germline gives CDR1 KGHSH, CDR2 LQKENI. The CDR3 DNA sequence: TGTGCCAGCTCACCCCTCAGGACTAGCGGGAGTTCTAGAAAAATTTACAATGAGCAGTTCTTC. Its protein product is CASSPLRTSGSSRKIYNEQFF.

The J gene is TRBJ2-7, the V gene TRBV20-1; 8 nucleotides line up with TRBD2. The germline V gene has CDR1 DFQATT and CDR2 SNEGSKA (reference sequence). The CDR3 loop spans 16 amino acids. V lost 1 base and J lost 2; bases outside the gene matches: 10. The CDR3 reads CSARVPRLAGAYEQYF. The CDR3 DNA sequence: TGCAGTGCTAGAGTTCCGAGGCTAGCGGGCGCCTACGAGCAGTACTTC.

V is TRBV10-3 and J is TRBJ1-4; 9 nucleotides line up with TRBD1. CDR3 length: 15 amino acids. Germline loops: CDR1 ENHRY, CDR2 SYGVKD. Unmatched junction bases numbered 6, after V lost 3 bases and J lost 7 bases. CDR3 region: CAISEGGQGSEKLFF. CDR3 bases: TGTGCCATCAGTGAAGGTGGACAGGGGTCTGAAAAACTGTTTTTT.

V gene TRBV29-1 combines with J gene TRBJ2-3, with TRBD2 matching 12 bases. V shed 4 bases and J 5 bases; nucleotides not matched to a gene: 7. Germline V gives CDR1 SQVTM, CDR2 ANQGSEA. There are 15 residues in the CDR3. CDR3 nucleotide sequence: TGCAGCGTTGCTGGACTAGCGGGGATTCGAGATACGCAGTATTTT. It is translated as CSVAGLAGIRDTQYF.

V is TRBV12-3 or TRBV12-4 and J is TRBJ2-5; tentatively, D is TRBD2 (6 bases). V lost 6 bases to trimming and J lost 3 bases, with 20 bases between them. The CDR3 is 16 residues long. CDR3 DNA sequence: TGTGCCAGCAGCCGCAATAGCGGTTACCTCAAAGAGACCCAGTACTTC. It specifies CASSRNSGYLKETQYF.

Here the CDR3 DNA reads TGTGCCAGCAGCGTAGCTCTAGGACAGGCCACCTACAATGAGCAGTTCTTC. This gives the protein CASSVALGQATYNEQFF. This chain connects TRBV9 to TRBJ2-1; 7 nucleotides agree with TRBD1. The CDR3 contains 17 residues. Germline CDR1 SGDLS, CDR2 YYNGEE. Trimming took 0 bases from V and 2 from J; bases not matched to a gene: 8.

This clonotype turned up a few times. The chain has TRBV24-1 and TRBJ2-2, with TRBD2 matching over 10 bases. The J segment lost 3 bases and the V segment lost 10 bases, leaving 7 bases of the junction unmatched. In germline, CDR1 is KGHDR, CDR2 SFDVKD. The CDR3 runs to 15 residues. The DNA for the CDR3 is TGTGCCACTCAACGGACTAGCGGATACACCGGGGAGCTGTTTTTT. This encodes CATQRTSGYTGELFF.

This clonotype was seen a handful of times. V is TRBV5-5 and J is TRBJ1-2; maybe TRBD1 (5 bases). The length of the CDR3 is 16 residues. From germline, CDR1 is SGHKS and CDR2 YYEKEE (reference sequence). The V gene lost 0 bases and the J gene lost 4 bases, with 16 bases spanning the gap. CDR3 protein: CASSLAGTSVSYGYTF. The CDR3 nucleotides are TGTGCCAGCAGCTTGGCCGGGACCTCAGTTAGCTATGGCTACACCTTC.

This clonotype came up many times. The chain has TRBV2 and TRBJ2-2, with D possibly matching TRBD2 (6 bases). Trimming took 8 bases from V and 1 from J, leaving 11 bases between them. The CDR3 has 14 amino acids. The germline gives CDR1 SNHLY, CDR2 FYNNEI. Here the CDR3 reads CASGNGGNTGELFF. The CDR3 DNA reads TGTGCCAGCGGAAACGGGGGGAACACCGGGGAGCTGTTTTTT.

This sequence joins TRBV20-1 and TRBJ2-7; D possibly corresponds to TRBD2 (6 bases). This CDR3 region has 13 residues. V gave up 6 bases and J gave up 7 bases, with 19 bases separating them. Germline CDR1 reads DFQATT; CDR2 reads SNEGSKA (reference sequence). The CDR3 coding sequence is TGCAGTGCCCCCGTCCTAGCGAGGCTGGAGCAGTACTTC. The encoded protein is CSAPVLARLEQYF.

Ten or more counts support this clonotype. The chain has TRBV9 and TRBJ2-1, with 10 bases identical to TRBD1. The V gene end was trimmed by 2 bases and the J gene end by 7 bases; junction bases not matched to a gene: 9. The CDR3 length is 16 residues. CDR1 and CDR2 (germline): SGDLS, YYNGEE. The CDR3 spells CASSVRMGTGENEQFF. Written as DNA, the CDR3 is TGTGCCAGCAGCGTTCGTATGGGGACAGGGGAAAATGAGCAGTTCTTC. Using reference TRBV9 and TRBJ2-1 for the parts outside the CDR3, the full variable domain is DSGVTQTPKHLITATGQRVTLRCSPRSGDLSVYWYQQSLDQGLQFLIQYYNGEERAKGNILERFSAQQFPDLHSELNLSSLELGDSALYFCASSVRMGTGENEQFFGPGTRLTVL.

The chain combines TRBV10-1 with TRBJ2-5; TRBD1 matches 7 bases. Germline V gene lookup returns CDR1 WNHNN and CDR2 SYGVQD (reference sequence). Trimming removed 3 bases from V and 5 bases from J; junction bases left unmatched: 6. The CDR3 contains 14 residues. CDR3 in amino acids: CASSDGTVGETQYF. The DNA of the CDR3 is TGCGCCAGCAGTGACGGGACAGTGGGGGAGACCCAGTACTTC.

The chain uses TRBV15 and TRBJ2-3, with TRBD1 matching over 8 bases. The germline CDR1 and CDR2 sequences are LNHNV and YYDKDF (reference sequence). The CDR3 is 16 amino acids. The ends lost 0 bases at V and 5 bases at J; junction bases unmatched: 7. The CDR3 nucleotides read TGTGCCACCAGCAGAGATCCGACAGGGGTTGGAGATACGCAGTATTTT. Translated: CATSRDPTGVGDTQYF.

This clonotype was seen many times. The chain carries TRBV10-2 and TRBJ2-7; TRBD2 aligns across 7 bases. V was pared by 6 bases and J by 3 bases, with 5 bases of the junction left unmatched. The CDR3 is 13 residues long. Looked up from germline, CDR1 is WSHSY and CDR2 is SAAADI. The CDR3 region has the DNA TGCGCCAGCAGCCTGGGAGGGGACTACGAGCAGTACTTC. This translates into CASSLGGDYEQYF.

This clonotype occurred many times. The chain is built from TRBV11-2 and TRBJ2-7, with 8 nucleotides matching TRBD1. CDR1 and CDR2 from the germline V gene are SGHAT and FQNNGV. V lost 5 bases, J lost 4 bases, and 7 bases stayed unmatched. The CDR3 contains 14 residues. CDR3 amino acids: CASSLQTGAYEQYF. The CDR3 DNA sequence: TGTGCCAGCAGCCTACAGACAGGGGCTTACGAGCAGTACTTC.

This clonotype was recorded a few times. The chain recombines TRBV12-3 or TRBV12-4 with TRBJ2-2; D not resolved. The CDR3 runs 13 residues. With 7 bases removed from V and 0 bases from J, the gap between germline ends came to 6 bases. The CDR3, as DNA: TGTGCCAGCAATGGCGCGAACACCGGGGAGCTGTTTTTT. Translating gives CASNGANTGELFF.

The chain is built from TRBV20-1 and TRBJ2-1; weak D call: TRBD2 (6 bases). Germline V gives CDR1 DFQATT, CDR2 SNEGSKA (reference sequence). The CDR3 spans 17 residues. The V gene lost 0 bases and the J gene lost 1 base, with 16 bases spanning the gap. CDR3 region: CSARDFRGSLSYNEQFF. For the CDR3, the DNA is TGCAGTGCTAGAGATTTTCGGGGGTCATTATCCTACAATGAGCAGTTCTTC.